Listed below are T cell receptor beta chains from one sample, sequenced in a study of T cell responses to AZD1222 COVID-19 vaccine. Clones were sequenced by immunoSEQ multiplex PCR, and TCRdb holds only the in-frame ones, with some missing. The data contain 110,000 to 150,000 clones, 92% of them seen just once; the ten biggest clones take up approximately 3.5%. The source was peripheral blood, collected 28 days after the second AZD1222 dose. Receptors were obtained from an adult who received the AZD1222 COVID-19 vaccine. Each CDR3 is given with its conserved first and last residue. D genes are given only for firm matches. For some rows the clone size is stated as once, few or many, or as a class when expanded; others skip it.

clone_size	v_call	d_call	j_call	cdr3_nt	cdr3_aa
.	TRBV2	.	TRBJ1-6	TGTGCCAGCTGCCGGGAGGGCGATTCACCCCTCCACTTT	CASCREGDSPLHF
.	TRBV9	.	TRBJ2-1	TGTGCCAGCAGCGGAGGGCCTCCCGGAGGGTACAATGAGCAGTTCTTC	CASSGGPPGGYNEQFF
.	TRBV29-1	.	TRBJ1-3	TGCAGCGGGCGGACAGCTGGAAACACCATATATTTT	CSGRTAGNTIYF
.	TRBV19	TRBD2	TRBJ2-1	TGTGCCAGTAGTGATATAGCGGGGGACTCCTACAATGAGCAGTTCTTC	CASSDIAGDSYNEQFF
.	TRBV28	.	TRBJ2-2	TGTGCCAGCAGCAAACGCACACTGGACCGCAGACCCGGGGAGCTGTTTTTT	CASSKRTLDRRPGELFF
.	TRBV7-9	TRBD2	TRBJ2-1	TGTGCCAGCAGTGAGAGGACTAGCGGGAGCCATGAGCAGTTCTTC	CASSERTSGSHEQFF
.	TRBV2	TRBD2	TRBJ2-1	TGTGCCAGCAGGGTAGGACTAGCGGGCTACAATGAGCAGTTCTTC	CASRVGLAGYNEQFF
.	TRBV5-1	.	TRBJ1-3	TGCGCCAGCAGCTTGGCCGCCCCAGGGACTCCTGGAAACACCATATATTTT	CASSLAAPGTPGNTIYF
.	TRBV6-1	.	TRBJ1-1	TGTGCCAGCAGTGACAGGGCCCACACTGAAGCTTTCTTT	CASSDRAHTEAFF
.	TRBV18	TRBD1	TRBJ2-7	TGTGCCAGCTCGAGGACAGGAGACTCCTACGAGCAGTACTTC	CASSRTGDSYEQYF
few	TRBV9	TRBD2	TRBJ2-7	TGTGCCAGCAGCGTCACTAGCGGGAGGTTGGGGGAGCAGTACTTC	CASSVTSGRLGEQYF
.	TRBV27	TRBD2	TRBJ2-5	TGTGCCAGCTGCCCGGGACTAGCGGGACCCTTGGCCCAGTACTTC	CASCPGLAGPLAQYF
.	TRBV19	.	TRBJ2-2	TGTGCCAGTAGTGTGAACACCGGGGAGCTGTTTTTT	CASSVNTGELFF
.	TRBV19	TRBD1	TRBJ2-1	TGTGCCAGTAGTCTCCAATCGGGACAGGGTAATGAGCAGTTCTTC	CASSLQSGQGNEQFF
.	TRBV11-3	.	TRBJ2-2	TGTGCCAGCAGCTTAGGCGTCTACTCGAACACCGGGGAGCTGTTTTTT	CASSLGVYSNTGELFF
once	TRBV27	.	TRBJ1-1	TGTGCCAGCAGTTTTGGAGGGATTCACACTGAAGCTTTCTTT	CASSFGGIHTEAFF
.	TRBV9	.	TRBJ2-7	TGTGCCAGCAGCGTAGGGGGAGTTTCTAACGAGCAGTACTTC	CASSVGGVSNEQYF
.	TRBV27	.	TRBJ1-2	TGTGCCAGCAGGAGGGAGGGATATGGCTACACCTTC	CASRREGYGYTF
.	TRBV5-4	TRBD1	TRBJ2-5	TGTGCCAGCAGCTCGGGACAGTTCAAGGGAGAGACCCAGTACTTC	CASSSGQFKGETQYF